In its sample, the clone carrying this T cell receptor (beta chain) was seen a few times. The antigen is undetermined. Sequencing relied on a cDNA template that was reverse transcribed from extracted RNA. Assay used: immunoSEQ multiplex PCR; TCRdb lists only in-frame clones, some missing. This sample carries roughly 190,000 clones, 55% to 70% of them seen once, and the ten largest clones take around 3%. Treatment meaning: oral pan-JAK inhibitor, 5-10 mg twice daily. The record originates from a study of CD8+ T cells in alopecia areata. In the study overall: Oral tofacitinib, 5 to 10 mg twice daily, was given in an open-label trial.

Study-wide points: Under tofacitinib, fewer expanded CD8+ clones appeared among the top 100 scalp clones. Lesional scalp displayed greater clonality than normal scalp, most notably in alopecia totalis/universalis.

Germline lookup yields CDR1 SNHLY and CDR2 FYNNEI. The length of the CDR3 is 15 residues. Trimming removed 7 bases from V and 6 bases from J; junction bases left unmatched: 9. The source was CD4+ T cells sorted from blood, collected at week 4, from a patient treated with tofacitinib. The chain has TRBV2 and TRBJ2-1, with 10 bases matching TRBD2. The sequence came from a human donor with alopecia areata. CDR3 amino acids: CASTTVAGGGNEQFF. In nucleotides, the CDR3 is TGTGCCAGCACTACAGTAGCGGGGGGCGGCAATGAGCAGTTCTTC.